This is a list of T cell receptor beta chains from one sample in a study of beta chain features in type 1 diabetes. The assay was immunoSEQ multiplex PCR, and TCRdb's table has in-frame clones only and misses some. The table records around 44,000 clones, 66% of them present only once. The specimen sequenced was Tregs from blood. The receptors derive from a woman between 18 and 29 years old with type 1 diabetes. Both conserved end residues are trimmed from each CDR3.

j_call v_call cdr3_aa
TRBJ2-5 TRBV4-2 ASSPSGHQETQY
TRBJ2-3 TRBV23-1 ASSQSTTPTSTDTQY
TRBJ2-1 TRBV28 ASTGTPYNEQF
TRBJ2-3 TRBV19 ASSTTGATDTQY
TRBJ1-2 TRBV7-9 ASSGDRVGGYT
TRBJ2-7 TRBV6-6 ANSPGHSSSPYEQY
TRBJ1-1 TRBV7-6 ASSSLRGGEAF
TRBJ2-2 TRBV10-3 AISVGLTNTGELF
TRBJ1-5 TRBV6-5 ASRQGGARNQPQH
TRBJ2-1 TRBV30 AWSVSGGAYNEQF
TRBJ2-7 TRBV5-4 ASSLAGGDEQY
TRBJ2-7 TRBV27 ASSLSKQGYEQY